This passage covers 2 T cell receptor beta chains from one sample sequenced in a study of blood T cell repertoires in COVID-19. The method was immunoSEQ multiplex PCR; TCRdb's version includes in-frame clones alone and lacks a portion of them. The sample holds 180,000 or so clones; around four fifths are singletons and the top ten take approximately 3%. Sequenced: peripheral blood. The origin of the receptors is a woman aged 80 or over with active or convalescent COVID-19.

The chain is built from TRBV5-3 and TRBJ1-1; perhaps TRBD1 as D (6 bases). TRBV5-3 is marked as an open reading frame, function uncertain. The V gene lost 2 bases and the J gene lost 4 bases, with 6 bases spanning the gap. The CDR3 loop spans 12 amino acids. CDR3 sequence (DNA): TGTGCCAGAAGCTTACAGGGCACTGAAGCTTTCTTT. Translation: CARSLQGTEAFF.

The V call is TRBV9, the J call TRBJ2-2, with TRBD1 matching 7 bases. Looked up from germline, CDR1 is SGDLS and CDR2 is YYNGEE. The CDR3 length is 18 residues. With 3 bases clipped from V and 0 bases from J, the junction kept 11 bases outside the gene matches. CDR3 nucleotide sequence: TGTGCCAGCAGCGCTGCTGAGGGACAGCACTCGAACACCGGGGAGCTGTTTTTT. As protein: CASSAAEGQHSNTGELFF. The variable domain in full, with the rest retrieved from reference TRBV9 and TRBJ2-2, is DSGVTQTPKHLITATGQRVTLRCSPRSGDLSVYWYQQSLDQGLQFLIQYYNGEERAKGNILERFSAQQFPDLHSELNLSSLELGDSALYFCASSAAEGQHSNTGELFFGEGSRLTVL.